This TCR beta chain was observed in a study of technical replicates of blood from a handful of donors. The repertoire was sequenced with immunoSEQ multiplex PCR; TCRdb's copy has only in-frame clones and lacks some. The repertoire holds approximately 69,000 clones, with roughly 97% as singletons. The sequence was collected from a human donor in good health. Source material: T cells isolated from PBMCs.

The CDR3 DNA sequence: TGTGCCAGCAGCGGCCATCCGGGACTAGCGGGTCCCAGGAAAGAGACCCAGTACTTC. This sequence encodes CASSGHPGLAGPRKETQYF. The chain links TRBV9 to TRBJ2-5, with 12 bases that match TRBD2. Germline V gene lookup returns CDR1 SGDLS and CDR2 YYNGEE. After removal of 3 bases from V and 3 bases from J, the junction contained 15 bases not matched to a gene. The CDR3 runs to 19 residues.